Shown below are 18 T cell receptor beta chains from a single sample sequenced in a study of identifying expanded T cells in peripheral blood. Method: immunoSEQ multiplex PCR; TCRdb's copy keeps in-frame clones and lacks some. The table has about 91,000 clones, around nine tenths seen once. Material: blood. These receptors came from a person aged 18 to 70 in good health.

Only one count was recorded for this clone. V gene TRBV7-9 combines with J gene TRBJ1-2; 9 bases line up with TRBD1. This CDR3 is 12 amino acids long. Germline V CDR1 and CDR2: SEHNR, FQNEAQ (reference sequence). V lost 8 bases to trimming and J lost 7 bases; unmatched junction nucleotides: 5. CDR3 amino acids: CASVQGASGYTF. CDR3 nucleotide sequence: TGTGCCAGCGTACAGGGGGCGAGTGGCTACACCTTC.

The rearrangement uses TRBV28 and TRBJ1-3; D unresolved. Germline V gene data show CDR1 as MDHEN and CDR2 as SYDVKM. The ends were cut back, 3 bases at V and 4 bases at J, with 13 bases in the middle. The CDR3 has 15 residues. Here the CDR3 reads CASSLQRAPGNTIYF. As DNA, the CDR3 is TGTGCCAGCAGTTTGCAGAGGGCGCCCGGAAACACCATATATTTT.

As to this clone: Other DNA sequences in this sample translate to the same CDR3. The gene calls are TRBV9 and TRBJ2-2; D ambiguous. V was shortened by 0 bases and J by 0 bases, with 3 bases between the two germline ends. CDR3 length equals 14 residues. Germline V gene lookup returns CDR1 SGDLS and CDR2 YYNGEE. CDR3 in DNA: TGTGCCAGCAGCGTAGAACCGAACACCGGGGAGCTGTTTTTT. It specifies CASSVEPNTGELFF.

The chain joins TRBV6-5 to TRBJ2-1; D might be TRBD1 or TRBD2, each matching 5 bases. V was trimmed by 3 bases and J by 7 bases, leaving 13 bases between them. Germline V gene lookup returns CDR1 MNHEY and CDR2 SVGAGI. The CDR3 totals 14 residues. The CDR3 region is CASSYLGDPNEQFF. The CDR3 DNA sequence: TGTGCCAGCAGTTATTTGGGGGACCCTAATGAGCAGTTCTTC.

This chain uses TRBV7-8 with TRBJ1-1; maybe TRBD1 (6 bases). The CDR3 totals 13 residues. Trimming cost V 5 bases and J 8 bases, with 15 bases left between them. In germline, CDR1 is SGHVS, CDR2 FQNEAQ. The DNA of the CDR3 is TGTGCCAGCAGCCAGGGACATGAGGGGGAAGCTTTCTTT. Encoded protein: CASSQGHEGEAFF.

The chain has TRBV19 and TRBJ1-5; TRBD1 is a possible D gene (5 bases). CDR3 length: 13 residues. Germline V gene sequence: CDR1 LNHDA, CDR2 SQIVND (reference sequence). The ends were cut back, 5 bases at V and 2 bases at J, with 7 bases in the middle. In nucleotides, the CDR3 is TGTGCCAGTAGTGGGGGGGGCAATCAGCCCCAGCATTTT. This sequence encodes CASSGGGNQPQHF.

J is TRBJ2-7 and V is TRBV6-1, with D possibly called TRBD1 or TRBD2 (5 bases each). The ends were cut back, 4 bases at V and 2 bases at J, with 18 bases in the middle. There are 16 residues in the CDR3. Germline V gene data show CDR1 as MNHNS and CDR2 as SASEGT. DNA for the CDR3: TGTGCCAGCAGTGGGGGGTTTCTGGGGGTACCCTACGAGCAGTACTTC. Protein product: CASSGGFLGVPYEQYF.

This chain links TRBV7-9 with TRBJ2-5; D call uncertain. V was clipped by 2 bases and J by 5 bases, with 9 bases between them. Germline CDR1 SEHNR, CDR2 FQNEAQ (reference sequence). The CDR3 contains 13 residues. CDR3 nucleotides: TGTGCCAGCAGCTTACACCCTCCGGAGACCCAGTACTTC. It yields the protein CASSLHPPETQYF.

CDR3 coding DNA: TGTGCCAGCAGCTTCCGGGACAGCTCCTACGAGCAGTACTTC. Protein product: CASSFRDSSYEQYF. V gene TRBV7-3 combines with J gene TRBJ2-7, with 7 bases identical to TRBD1. CDR1 and CDR2 (germline): SGHTA, FQGTGA. This CDR3 has 14 residues. The J segment lost 0 bases and the V segment lost 3 bases, leaving 2 bases of the junction unmatched.

J is TRBJ2-5 and V is TRBV7-8, with TRBD1 identical over 8 bases. V shed 5 bases and J 5 bases; nucleotides not matched to a gene: 1. Germline-derived CDR1 and CDR2 are SGHVS and FQNEAQ. This CDR3 has 12 residues. The CDR3 sequence is CASSRDRETQYF. The CDR3 DNA sequence: TGTGCCAGCAGCCGGGACAGGGAGACCCAGTACTTC.

The chain carries TRBV6-6 and TRBJ1-5; 11 bases fit TRBD1. V gave up 6 bases and J gave up 4 bases; unmatched junction bases: 8. The CDR3 contains 16 residues. Per the germline V gene, CDR1 is MNHNY and CDR2 is SVGAGI (reference sequence). CDR3 in amino acids: CASSQHRDRGNQPQHF. The CDR3 bases are TGTGCCAGCAGCCAACACCGGGACAGGGGGAATCAGCCCCAGCATTTT.

This rearrangement joins TRBV15 to TRBJ2-7; D might be TRBD2 (5 bases). Germline V gene data show CDR1 as LNHNV and CDR2 as YYDKDF (reference sequence). The CDR3 spans 15 residues. V lost 1 base and J 7 bases, leaving 17 bases between the germline ends. CDR3 sequence reads: CATSRVIRLSQEQYF. CDR3 in DNA: TGTGCCACCAGCAGAGTAATAAGACTATCGCAGGAGCAGTACTTC.

The genes are TRBV7-3 and TRBJ2-1; D gene uncertain. Germline loops: CDR1 SGHTA, CDR2 FQGTGA. V lost 8 bases and J 0 bases, leaving 11 bases between the germline ends. This CDR3 is built from 14 residues. Here the CDR3 DNA reads TGTGCCAGCGGTCCTGGAAGCTCCTACAATGAGCAGTTCTTC. Encoded protein: CASGPGSSYNEQFF. Complete variable domain (other parts from reference TRBV7-3 and TRBJ2-1): GAGVSQTPSNKVTEKGKYVELRCDPISGHTALYWYRQSLGQGPEFLIYFQGTGAADDSGLPNDRFFAVRPEGSVSTLKIQRTERGDSAVYLCASGPGSSYNEQFFGPGTRLTVL.

The rearrangement uses TRBV4-1 and TRBJ1-1; TRBD1 agrees at 11 bases. Germline CDR1 MGHRA, CDR2 YSYEKL. Unmatched junction bases numbered 9, after V lost 0 bases and J lost 0 bases. The CDR3 loop spans 19 amino acids. This chain's CDR3 is CASSQDKLRDRGVNTEAFF. In DNA, the CDR3 is TGCGCCAGCAGCCAAGATAAGTTACGGGACAGGGGGGTGAACACTGAAGCTTTCTTT.

The gene calls are TRBV6-6 and TRBJ2-2; 10 nucleotides match TRBD2. Germline CDR1 and CDR2: MNHNY and SVGAGI (reference sequence). This CDR3 spans 15 amino acids. Unmatched junction bases numbered 4, after V lost 5 bases and J lost 4 bases. The CDR3 nucleotides read TGTGCCAGCAGTCTTAGCGGGAGGAGCACCGGGGAGCTGTTTTTT. Encoded protein: CASSLSGRSTGELFF.

V gene TRBV18 combines with J gene TRBJ2-3; 9 bases align to TRBD1. V was pared by 0 bases and J by 5 bases, with 3 bases of the junction left unmatched. This CDR3 has 15 amino acids. From germline, CDR1 is KGHSH and CDR2 LQKENI. CDR3 sequence (DNA): TGTGCCAGCTCACCACCCGGGACAGGGTTAGATACGCAGTATTTT. Translation gives CASSPPGTGLDTQYF.

This sequence joins TRBV18 and TRBJ2-2; 11 bases are shared with TRBD1. In germline, CDR1 is KGHSH, CDR2 LQKENI. The J segment lost 4 bases and the V segment lost 8 bases, leaving 3 bases of the junction unmatched. The CDR3 totals 14 residues. Here the CDR3 reads CASRGTGGTGELFF. The CDR3 DNA reads TGTGCCAGCCGAGGGACAGGGGGCACCGGGGAGCTGTTTTTT.

This chain connects TRBV13 to TRBJ2-4, with 7 bases fitting TRBD1. This CDR3 comprises 15 residues. Germline values: CDR1 PRHDT, CDR2 FYEKMQ (reference sequence). The V segment lost 5 bases and the J segment 5 bases; nucleotides outside the gene matches: 9. The CDR3: CASSQRDSRQNIQYF. The CDR3 bases are TGTGCCAGCAGCCAAAGGGACAGCAGACAAAACATTCAGTACTTC.